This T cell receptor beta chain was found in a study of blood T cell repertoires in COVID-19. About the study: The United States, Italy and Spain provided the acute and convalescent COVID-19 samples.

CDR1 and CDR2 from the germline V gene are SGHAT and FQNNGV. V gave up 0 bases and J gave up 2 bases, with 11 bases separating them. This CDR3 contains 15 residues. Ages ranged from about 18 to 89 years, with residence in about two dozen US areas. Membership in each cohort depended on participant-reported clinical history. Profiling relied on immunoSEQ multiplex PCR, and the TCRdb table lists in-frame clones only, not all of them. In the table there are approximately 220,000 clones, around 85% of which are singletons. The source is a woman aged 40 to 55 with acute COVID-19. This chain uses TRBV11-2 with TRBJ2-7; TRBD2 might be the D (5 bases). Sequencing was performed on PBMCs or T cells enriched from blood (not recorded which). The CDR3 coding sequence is TGTGCCAGCAGCTTAGAGGGGAGACATCCCTACGAGCAGTACTTC. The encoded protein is CASSLEGRHPYEQYF.